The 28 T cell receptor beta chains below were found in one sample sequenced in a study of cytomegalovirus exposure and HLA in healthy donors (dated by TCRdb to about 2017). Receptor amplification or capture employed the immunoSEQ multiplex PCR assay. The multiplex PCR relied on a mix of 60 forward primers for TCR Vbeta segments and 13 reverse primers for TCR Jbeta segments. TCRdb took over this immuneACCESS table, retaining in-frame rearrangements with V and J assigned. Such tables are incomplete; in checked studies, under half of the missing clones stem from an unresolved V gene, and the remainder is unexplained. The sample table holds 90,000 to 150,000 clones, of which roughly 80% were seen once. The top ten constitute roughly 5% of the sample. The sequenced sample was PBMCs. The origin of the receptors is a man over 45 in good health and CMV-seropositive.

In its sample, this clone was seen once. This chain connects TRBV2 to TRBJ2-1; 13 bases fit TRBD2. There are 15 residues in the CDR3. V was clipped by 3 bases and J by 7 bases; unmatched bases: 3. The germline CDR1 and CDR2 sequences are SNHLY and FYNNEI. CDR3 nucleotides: TGTGCCAGCAGTGACCAGGGACTAGCGGGAAATGAGCAGTTCTTC. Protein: CASSDQGLAGNEQFF.

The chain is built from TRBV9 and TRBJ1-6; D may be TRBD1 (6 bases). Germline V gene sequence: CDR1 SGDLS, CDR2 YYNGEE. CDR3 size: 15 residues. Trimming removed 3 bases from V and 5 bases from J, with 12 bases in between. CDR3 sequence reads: CASSGGGADNSPLHF. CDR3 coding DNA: TGTGCCAGCAGCGGGGGGGGCGCGGATAATTCACCCCTCCACTTT. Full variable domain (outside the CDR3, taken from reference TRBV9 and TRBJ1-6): DSGVTQTPKHLITATGQRVTLRCSPRSGDLSVYWYQQSLDQGLQFLIQYYNGEERAKGNILERFSAQQFPDLHSELNLSSLELGDSALYFCASSGGGADNSPLHFGNGTRLTVT.

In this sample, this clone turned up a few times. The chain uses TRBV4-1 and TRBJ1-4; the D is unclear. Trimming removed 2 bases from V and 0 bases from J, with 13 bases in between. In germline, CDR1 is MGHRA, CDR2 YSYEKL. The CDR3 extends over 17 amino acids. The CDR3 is CASSQSPYRATNEKLFF. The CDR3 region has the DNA TGCGCCAGCAGCCAAAGTCCCTACCGGGCAACTAATGAAAAACTGTTTTTT.

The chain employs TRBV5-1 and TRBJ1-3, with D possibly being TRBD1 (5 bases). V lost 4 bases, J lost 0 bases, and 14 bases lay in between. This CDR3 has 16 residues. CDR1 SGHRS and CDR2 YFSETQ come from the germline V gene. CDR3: CASSRMGQSSGNTIYF. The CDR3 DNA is TGCGCCAGCAGCCGGATGGGGCAGTCCTCTGGAAACACCATATATTTT.

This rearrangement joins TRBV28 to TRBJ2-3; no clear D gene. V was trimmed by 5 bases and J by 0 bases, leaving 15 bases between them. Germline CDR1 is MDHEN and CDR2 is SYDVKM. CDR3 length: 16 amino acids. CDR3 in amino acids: CASSGEVAPSTDTQYF. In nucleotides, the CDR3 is TGTGCCAGCAGTGGTGAGGTCGCCCCTAGCACAGATACGCAGTATTTT.

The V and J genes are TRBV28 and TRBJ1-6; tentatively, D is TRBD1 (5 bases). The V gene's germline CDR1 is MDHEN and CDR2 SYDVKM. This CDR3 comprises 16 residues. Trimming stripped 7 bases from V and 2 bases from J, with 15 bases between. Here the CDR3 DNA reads TGTGCCAGCACCTTGGGGGGGGGAGCCTATAATTCACCCCTCCACTTT. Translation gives CASTLGGGAYNSPLHF.

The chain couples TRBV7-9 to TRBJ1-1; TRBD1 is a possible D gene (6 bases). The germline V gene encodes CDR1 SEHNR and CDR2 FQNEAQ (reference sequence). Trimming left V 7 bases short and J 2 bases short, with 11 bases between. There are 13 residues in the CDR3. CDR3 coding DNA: TGTGCCAGCACCAACAGGGCCAACACTGAAGCTTTCTTT. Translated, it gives CASTNRANTEAFF.

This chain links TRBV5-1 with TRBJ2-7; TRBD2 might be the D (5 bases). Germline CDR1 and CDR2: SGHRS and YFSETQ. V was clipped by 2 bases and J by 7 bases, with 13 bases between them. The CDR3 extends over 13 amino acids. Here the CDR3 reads CASSFGVQREQYF. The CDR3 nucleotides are TGCGCCAGCAGCTTCGGGGTCCAGAGAGAGCAGTACTTC.

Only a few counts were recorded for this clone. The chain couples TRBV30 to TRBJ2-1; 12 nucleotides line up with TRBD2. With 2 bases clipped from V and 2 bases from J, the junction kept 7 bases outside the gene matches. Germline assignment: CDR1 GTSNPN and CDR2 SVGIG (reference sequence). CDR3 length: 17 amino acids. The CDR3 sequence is CAWSSETSGRTYNEQFF. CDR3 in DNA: TGTGCCTGGAGTTCGGAGACTAGCGGGAGAACCTACAATGAGCAGTTCTTC.

The CDR3 DNA follows: TGCGCCAGCAGCTCCGAGACAGGGGGCGCTTCTGGGGCCAACGTCCTGACTTTC. Encoded protein: CASSSETGGASGANVLTF. The rearrangement uses TRBV5-1 and TRBJ2-6; 10 bases line up with TRBD1. Germline assignment: CDR1 SGHRS and CDR2 YFSETQ. This CDR3 is built from 18 residues. With 3 bases clipped from V and 1 base from J, the junction kept 7 bases outside the gene matches.

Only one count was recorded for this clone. The CDR3 region is CASQTGSEQYF. The CDR3 nucleotides read TGTGCCAGCCAAACAGGGTCCGAGCAGTACTTC. This chain uses TRBV6-1 with TRBJ2-7; D possibly corresponds to TRBD1 (6 bases). Germline V gene lookup returns CDR1 MNHNS and CDR2 SASEGT. V shed 8 bases and J shed 6 bases, with 11 bases lying between them. The CDR3 runs 11 residues.

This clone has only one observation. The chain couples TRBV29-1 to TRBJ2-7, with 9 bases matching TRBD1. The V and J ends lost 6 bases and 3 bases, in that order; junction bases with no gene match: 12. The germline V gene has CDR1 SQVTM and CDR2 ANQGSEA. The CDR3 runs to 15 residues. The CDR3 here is CSVQEPGQGIYEQYF. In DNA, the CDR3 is TGCAGCGTCCAAGAGCCGGGACAGGGTATCTACGAGCAGTACTTC.

The CDR3 sequence is CASRVSGNRNEQFF. CDR3 sequence (DNA): TGCGCCAGCAGAGTTAGCGGGAACAGGAATGAGCAGTTCTTC. The V and J genes are TRBV10-2 and TRBJ2-1; 8 nucleotides line up with TRBD2. Trimming cost V 6 bases and J 7 bases; bases outside gene matches: 8. Germline assignment: CDR1 WSHSY and CDR2 SAAADI. The CDR3 spans 14 residues.

The CDR3 bases are TGTGCCAGCAGCGAGCGGGATTTAGCCAAAAACATTCAGTACTTC. As protein: CASSERDLAKNIQYF. This chain connects TRBV9 to TRBJ2-4, with 7 positions matching TRBD2. The CDR3 length is 15 residues. Germline CDR1 is SGDLS and CDR2 is YYNGEE. V trimming: 3 bases; J trimming: 0 bases; junction bases outside the gene matches: 3.

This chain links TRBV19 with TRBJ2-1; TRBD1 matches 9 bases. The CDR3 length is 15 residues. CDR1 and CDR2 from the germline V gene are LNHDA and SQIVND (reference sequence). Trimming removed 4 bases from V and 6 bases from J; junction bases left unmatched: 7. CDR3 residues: CASSNTGGATNEQFF. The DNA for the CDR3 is TGTGCCAGTAGTAATACAGGGGGCGCCACCAATGAGCAGTTCTTC.

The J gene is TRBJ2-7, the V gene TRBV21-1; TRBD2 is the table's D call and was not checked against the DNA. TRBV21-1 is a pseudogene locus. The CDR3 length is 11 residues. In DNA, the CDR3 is TGTGCCAGCAGCAAAACGGAGGAGCAGTACTTC. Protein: CASSKTEEQYF.

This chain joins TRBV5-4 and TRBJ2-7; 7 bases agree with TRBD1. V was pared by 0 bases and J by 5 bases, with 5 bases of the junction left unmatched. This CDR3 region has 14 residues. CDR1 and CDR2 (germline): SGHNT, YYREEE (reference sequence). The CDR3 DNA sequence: TGTGCCAGCAGCTTGGGACAGGGTGGCCACGAGCAGTACTTC. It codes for CASSLGQGGHEQYF.

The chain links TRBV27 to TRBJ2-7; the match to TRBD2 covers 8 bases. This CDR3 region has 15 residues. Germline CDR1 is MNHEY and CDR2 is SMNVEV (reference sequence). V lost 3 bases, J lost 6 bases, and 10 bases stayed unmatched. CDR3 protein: CASSLQAGALVEQYF. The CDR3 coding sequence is TGTGCCAGCAGTTTGCAAGCGGGAGCACTCGTCGAGCAGTACTTC.

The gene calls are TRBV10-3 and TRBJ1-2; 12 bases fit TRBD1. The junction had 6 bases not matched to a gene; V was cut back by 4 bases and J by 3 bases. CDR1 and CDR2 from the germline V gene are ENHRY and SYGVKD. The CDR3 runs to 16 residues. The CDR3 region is CAISVRDRGPDYGYTF. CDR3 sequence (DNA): TGTGCCATCAGTGTGCGGGACAGGGGGCCGGACTATGGCTACACCTTC.

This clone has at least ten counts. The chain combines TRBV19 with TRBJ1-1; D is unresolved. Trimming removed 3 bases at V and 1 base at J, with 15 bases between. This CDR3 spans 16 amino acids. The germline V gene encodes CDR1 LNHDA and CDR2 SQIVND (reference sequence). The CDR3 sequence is CASSIIGLTTNTEAFF. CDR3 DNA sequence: TGTGCCAGTAGTATTATCGGACTGACCACGAACACTGAAGCTTTCTTT.

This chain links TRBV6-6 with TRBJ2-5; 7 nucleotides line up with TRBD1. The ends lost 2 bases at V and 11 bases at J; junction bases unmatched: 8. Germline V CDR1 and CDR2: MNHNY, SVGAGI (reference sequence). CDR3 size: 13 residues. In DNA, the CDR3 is TGTGCCAGCAGTTACGGGGACAGCCAAGGGCAGTACTTC. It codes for CASSYGDSQGQYF.

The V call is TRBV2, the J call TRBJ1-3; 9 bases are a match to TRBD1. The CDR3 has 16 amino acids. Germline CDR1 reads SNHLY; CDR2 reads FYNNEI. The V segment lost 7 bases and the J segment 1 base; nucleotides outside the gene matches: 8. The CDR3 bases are TGTGCCAGCACCCTTGACAGGGGGGTTTCTGGAAACACCATATATTTT. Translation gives CASTLDRGVSGNTIYF.

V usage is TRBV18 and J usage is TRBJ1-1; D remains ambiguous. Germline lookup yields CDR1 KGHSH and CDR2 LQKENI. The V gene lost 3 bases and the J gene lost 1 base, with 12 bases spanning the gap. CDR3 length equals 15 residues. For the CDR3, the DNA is TGTGCCAGCTCACCCTTCGAACCAGGGAACACTGAAGCTTTCTTT. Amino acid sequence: CASSPFEPGNTEAFF.

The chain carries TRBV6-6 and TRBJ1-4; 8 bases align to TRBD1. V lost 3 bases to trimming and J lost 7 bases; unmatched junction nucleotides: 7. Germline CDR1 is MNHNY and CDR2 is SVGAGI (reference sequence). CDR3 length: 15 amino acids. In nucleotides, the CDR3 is TGTGCCAGCAGTTATCCGACAGGGGCCGTTGAAAAACTGTTTTTT. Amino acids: CASSYPTGAVEKLFF.

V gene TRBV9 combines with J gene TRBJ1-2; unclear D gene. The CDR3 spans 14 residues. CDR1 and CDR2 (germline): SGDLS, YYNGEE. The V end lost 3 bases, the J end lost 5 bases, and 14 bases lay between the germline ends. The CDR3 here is CASSGREPLYGYTF. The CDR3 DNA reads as TGTGCCAGCAGCGGTAGGGAGCCCCTTTATGGCTACACCTTC. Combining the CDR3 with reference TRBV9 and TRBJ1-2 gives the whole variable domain DSGVTQTPKHLITATGQRVTLRCSPRSGDLSVYWYQQSLDQGLQFLIQYYNGEERAKGNILERFSAQQFPDLHSELNLSSLELGDSALYFCASSGREPLYGYTFGSGTRLTVV.

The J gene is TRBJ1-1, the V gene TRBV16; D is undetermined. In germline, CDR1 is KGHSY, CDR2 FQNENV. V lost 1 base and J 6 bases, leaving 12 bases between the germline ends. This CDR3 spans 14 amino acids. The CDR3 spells CASSQWTLGAEAFF. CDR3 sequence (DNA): TGTGCCAGCAGCCAATGGACTCTTGGCGCTGAAGCTTTCTTT.

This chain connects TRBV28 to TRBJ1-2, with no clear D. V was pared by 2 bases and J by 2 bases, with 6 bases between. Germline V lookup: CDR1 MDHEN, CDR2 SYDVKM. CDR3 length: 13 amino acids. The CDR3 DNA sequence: TGTGCCAGCAGTTTAAATTCAAACTATGGCTACACCTTC. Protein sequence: CASSLNSNYGYTF.

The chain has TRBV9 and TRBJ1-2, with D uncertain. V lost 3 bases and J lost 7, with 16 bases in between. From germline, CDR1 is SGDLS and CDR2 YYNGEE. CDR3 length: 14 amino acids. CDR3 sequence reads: CASSETPSGFGYTF. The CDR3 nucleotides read TGTGCCAGCAGCGAGACCCCCTCCGGGTTTGGCTACACCTTC.